This T cell receptor (beta chain) emerged from a study of shared clonotypes between healthy human individuals. General study results and limits: In contrast to clonotypes shared by all four donors, non-shared clonotypes had lower generation probabilities. Larger estimated richness was generally seen in naive subsets than in memory subsets.

Within Nashville, Tennessee resided all donors, each a Caucasian adult. Germline values: CDR1 SQVTM, CDR2 ANQGSEA. V dropped 4 bases and J dropped 1 base, with 8 bases sitting between them. CDR3 length: 14 amino acids. As regards this clone: Its antigen is undetermined.

Evenly divided among several immunoSEQ plates was the genomic DNA of each subset. Profiling relied on immunoSEQ multiplex PCR, and the TCRdb table lists in-frame clones only, not all of them. There are 2,100,000 or so clones in the sample; nearly 97% occur only once, and approximately 0.13% lies in the top ten. Sample: naive CD4+ T cells sorted from blood. Subset: CD45RA+ positively selected. This sequence was found in a man younger than 35 in good health. The rearrangement links TRBV29-1 to TRBJ2-6; no definite D call. The CDR3 here is CSVGFSSGANVLTF. CDR3 bases: TGCAGCGTTGGATTCAGTTCTGGGGCCAACGTCCTGACTTTC.